This TCR beta chain derives from a study of blood T cell repertoires in COVID-19. CDR3 length: 14 amino acids. Germline V CDR1 and CDR2: SGHRS, YFSETQ. V trimming: 0 bases; J trimming: 4 bases; junction bases outside the gene matches: 4. Authors' methods: Reference gene primers were amplified, and this amplification served to estimate nucleated cell counts. The assay was immunoSEQ multiplex PCR, and TCRdb's table has in-frame clones only and misses some. The V and J calls and the clone size are those of that table, but D and trimming were determined from the DNA. The sample includes about 150,000 clones, around 80% seen only once; the top ten take 19%.

The sequencing input was PBMCs or T cells enriched from blood (not recorded which). The TCR was taken from a woman aged 70 to 79 in a cohort exposed to, infected with or recovered from COVID-19 (not recorded which). The chain couples TRBV5-1 to TRBJ2-7, with TRBD1 identical over 7 bases. The chain's CDR3 is CASSLEGGMYEQYF. The CDR3 DNA follows: TGCGCCAGCAGCTTGGAAGGGGGCATGTACGAGCAGTACTTC. The full variable domain, in which reference TRBV5-1 and TRBJ2-7 provide the parts outside the CDR3, is KAGVTQTPRYLIKTRGQQVTLSCSPISGHRSVSWYQQTPGQGLQFLFEYFSETQRNKGNFPGRFSGRQFSNSRSEMNVSTLELGDSALYLCASSLEGGMYEQYFGPGTRLTVT.